This T cell receptor beta chain is from a study of immune heterogeneity within non-small cell lung tumors. The wider study: There were a few squamous cell carcinomas, approximately ten non-squamous carcinomas and 1 tumor not otherwise specified.

Template input was genomic DNA from bulk tumor (around 630 ng per sample). Several biopsies were spaced far apart within each primary tumor and obtained as surgery took place. These patients got curative surgery after being newly diagnosed with untreated non-small cell lung cancer. Donor patients had newly diagnosed non-small cell lung cancer and were having surgery with curative intent. It was a multiplex PCR that amplified TCR beta CDR3, with 32 V and 13 J primers. One entry per CDR3 protein, called by TCRdb with MiXCR from the multiplex PCR reads. The data contain about 2,800 distinct CDR3 sequences, around 59% of them singletons. Concerning this clonotype: Its antigen is unknown.

The CDR3 consists of 15 residues. The germline V gene encodes CDR1 SNHLY and CDR2 FYNNEI. V gave up 4 bases and J gave up 2 bases; unmatched junction bases: 7. Study-level findings and limits: T-cell receptor beta clonotypes at high frequency differed largely between individual patients. Local clonality of T cells correlated moderately yet significantly with local tumor mutational burden (R approximately 0.33).

The sample consisted of lung tumor tissue. V usage is TRBV2 and J usage is TRBJ2-7; 8 bases match TRBD1. The source is a man in his fifties or sixties with non-small cell lung cancer. CDR3 amino acids: CASSGIKDRAYEQYF. The CDR3, as DNA: TGTGCCAGCAGTGGCATTAAGGACAGGGCCTACGAGCAGTACTTC.